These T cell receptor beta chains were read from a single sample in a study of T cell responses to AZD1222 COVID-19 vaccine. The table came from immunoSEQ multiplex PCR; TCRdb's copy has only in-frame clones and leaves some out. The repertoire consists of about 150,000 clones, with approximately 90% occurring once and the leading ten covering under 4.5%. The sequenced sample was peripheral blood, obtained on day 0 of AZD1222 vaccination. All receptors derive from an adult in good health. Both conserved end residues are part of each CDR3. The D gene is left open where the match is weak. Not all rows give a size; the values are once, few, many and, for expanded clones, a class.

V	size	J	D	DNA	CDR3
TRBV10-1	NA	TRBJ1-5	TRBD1	TGCGCCAGCAGTGAGTCAGGGGGCGATCAGCCCCAGCATTTT	CASSESGGDQPQHF
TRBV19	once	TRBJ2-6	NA	TGTGCCAGTCGACCGGGGGCCAACGTCCTGACTTTC	CASRPGANVLTF
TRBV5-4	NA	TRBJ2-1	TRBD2	TGTGCCAGCAGCTTGGGGGGGGGCTCAACTAGCGGGAGCTACAATGAGCAGTTCTTC	CASSLGGGSTSGSYNEQFF
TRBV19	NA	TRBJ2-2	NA	TGTGCCAGCACCCCGGACAGTTGGACCGGGGAGCTGTTTTTT	CASTPDSWTGELFF
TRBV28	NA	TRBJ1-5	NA	TGTGCCAGCAGTCCCACCCGGTTGACAGGTGGATATCAGCCCCAGCATTTT	CASSPTRLTGGYQPQHF
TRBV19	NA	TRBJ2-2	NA	TGTGCCAGTAGAATTAGCGGAACGAACACCGGGGAGCTGTTTTTT	CASRISGTNTGELFF
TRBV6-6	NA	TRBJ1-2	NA	TGTGCCAGCAGTCGGACTCGTGTCAGTACACCTTCCTATGGCTACACCTTC	CASSRTRVSTPSYGYTF
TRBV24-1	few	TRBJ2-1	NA	TGTGCCACCAGTGCGGGTGGGAGTGAGCAGTTCTTC	CATSAGGSEQFF
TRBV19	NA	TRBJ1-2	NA	TGTGCCAGTACCCCCGGTGGGGGTGGCTACACCTTC	CASTPGGGGYTF
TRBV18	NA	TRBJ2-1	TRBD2	TGTGCCAGCTCACCAACCAGGACTAGCGACTCCGAGCAGTTCTTC	CASSPTRTSDSEQFF
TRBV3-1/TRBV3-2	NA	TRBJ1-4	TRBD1	TGTGCCAGCAGCCAGAGACAGGGGGTGGAAAAACTGTTTTTT	CASSQRQGVEKLFF
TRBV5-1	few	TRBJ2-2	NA	TGCGCCAGCAGCTTGGACCCCACCGGGGAGCTGTTTTTT	CASSLDPTGELFF
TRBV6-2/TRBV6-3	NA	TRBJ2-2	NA	TGTGCCAGCAGTTACAGGTCCAGAAACACCGGGGAGCTGTTTTTT	CASSYRSRNTGELFF
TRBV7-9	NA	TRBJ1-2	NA	TGTGCCAGCAGCTTAGGGCGTGGCTACACCTTC	CASSLGRGYTF
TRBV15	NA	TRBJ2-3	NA	TGTGCCACCCAGAGGGACCAGTCGGCAGATACGCAGTATTTT	CATQRDQSADTQYF
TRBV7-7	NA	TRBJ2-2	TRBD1	TGTGCCAGCAGCCCCGGGGCCGACCGGACAGGGGGTTCCGGGGAGCTGTTTTTT	CASSPGADRTGGSGELFF
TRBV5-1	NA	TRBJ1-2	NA	TGCGCCAGCAGCTTTAGGACAAACATTGATGGCTACACCTTC	CASSFRTNIDGYTF
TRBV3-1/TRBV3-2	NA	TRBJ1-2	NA	TGTGCCAGCAGCCAAGACCCCGCGGGTGTATATGGCTACACCTTC	CASSQDPAGVYGYTF
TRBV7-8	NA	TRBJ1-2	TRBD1	TGTGCCAGCAGCTTAGAGGGGACAGGGGGCTATGGCTACACCTTC	CASSLEGTGGYGYTF
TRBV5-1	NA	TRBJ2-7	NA	TGCGCCAGCAGCCCCGGGACTGGGAGCTCCTACGAGCAGTACTTC	CASSPGTGSSYEQYF
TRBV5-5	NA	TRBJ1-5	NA	TGTGCCAGCAGTCAAATCCCTGGTCAGCCCCAGCATTTT	CASSQIPGQPQHF
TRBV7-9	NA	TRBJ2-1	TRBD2	TGTGCCAGCAGCTTCTTACCGGGACTAGCTATCGATGAGCAGTTCTTC	CASSFLPGLAIDEQFF